The rows below give T cell receptor beta chains drawn from one sample of a study of T cells after yellow fever vaccination. TCRdb reanalysed the 5' RACE reads using MiXCR and keeps one entry per CDR3 protein. The sample holds about 260,000 distinct CDR3 sequences, approximately 12% seen once. The material sequenced was CD4+ T cells sorted from PBMCs, taken 45 days after the yellow fever booster vaccination. Source of these receptors: a man in his thirties or forties who received the YFV17D yellow fever vaccine. Each CDR3 is given without its conserved first and last residue.

V gene	J gene	CDR3 protein
TRBV18	TRBJ2-3	ASSPGRPGADTQY
TRBV20-1	TRBJ2-3	SATSGRAANTQY
TRBV7-2	TRBJ2-1	ASSLAGGFPGNEQF
TRBV7-2	TRBJ2-3	ASSALSGSYTDTQY
TRBV10-3	TRBJ1-5	AIRPDRPQH
TRBV6-6	TRBJ1-1	ASSLGLAEAF
TRBV7-2	TRBJ2-3	ASSWVSSGGWDTQY
TRBV20-1	TRBJ2-1	SARSGKKDEQF
TRBV7-2	TRBJ2-7	ASSLQVPYEQY
TRBV20-1	TRBJ2-4	SARLAGGANIQY
TRBV7-9	TRBJ2-7	ASSLVGRSGRYEQY
TRBV29-1	TRBJ2-1	SVEDVNLGSRYEQF
TRBV6-1	TRBJ1-1	ASSKGTNTEAF
TRBV24-1	TRBJ2-1	ATSDPGEGSSYNEQF
TRBV18	TRBJ2-3	ASSWSADTQY
TRBV11-2	TRBJ2-1	ASSPRPAGGVSYNEQF
TRBV6-1	TRBJ2-1	ASSPTSGRALNEQF
TRBV7-9	TRBJ2-4	ASSLALAGNIQY
TRBV10-3	TRBJ2-3	AIRLTGPGDTQY
TRBV6-1	TRBJ2-1	ASSSPGLATYNEQF
TRBV7-8	TRBJ2-2	ASSPTIGRAPGELF
TRBV19	TRBJ2-3	ASSLGLVADTQY
TRBV28	TRBJ2-7	ASRTGGRYEQY
TRBV4-3	TRBJ2-2	ASSHMGPGELF
TRBV20-1	TRBJ2-5	SAKRTGDTQY
TRBV29-1	TRBJ2-1	SVVTGLESYNEQF
TRBV29-1	TRBJ1-1	SVQKYSEAF
TRBV7-2	TRBJ2-7	ASRTSGGTYEQY
TRBV30	TRBJ2-1	AWSWAGLRGNEQF
TRBV7-3	TRBJ2-3	ASSLTGRSTDTQY
TRBV7-7	TRBJ2-1	ASSPTSGVSYNEQF
TRBV7-8	TRBJ2-3	ASSLDPSLGASDTQY
TRBV6-5	TRBJ2-7	ASSYRGRGYEQY
TRBV12-3/TRBV12-4	TRBJ1-1	ASSLVFSGDTEAF
TRBV12-3/TRBV12-4	TRBJ2-7	ASTANRAVLSHEQY
TRBV29-1	TRBJ2-1	SVRDRDSYNEQF
TRBV3-1	TRBJ2-4	ASSQGPAKNIQY
TRBV7-9	TRBJ2-2	ASSSQRRVNTGELF
TRBV6-2/TRBV6-3	TRBJ2-2	ASSYRGGTGELF
TRBV20-1	TRBJ1-6	SASAGQGASPLH
TRBV30	TRBJ2-5	AWTRRRGETQY
TRBV5-1	TRBJ2-7	ASSWGLAGDYEQY
TRBV29-1	TRBJ2-7	SVGRGTYEQY
TRBV27	TRBJ2-1	ASSVLSTGGMDEQF
TRBV7-2	TRBJ2-5	ASSLPSGSKETQY
TRBV20-1	TRBJ2-3	SAVSSTDTQY
TRBV9	TRBJ1-2	ASNRGSDGYT
TRBV5-4	TRBJ1-6	ASSTGGTGLNSPLH
TRBV10-3	TRBJ2-7	AISESTRDPGFGQY